The next 21 T cell receptor beta chains were all read from a single sample in a study of blood T cell repertoires in COVID-19. Method: immunoSEQ multiplex PCR; TCRdb's copy keeps in-frame clones and lacks some. The sample includes fewer than 250,000 clones, approximately 80% of them seen just once. The source material was peripheral blood. Receptors originate from a woman in her 70s with acute or convalescent COVID-19.

The chain carries TRBV3-1 (or the pseudogene TRBV3-2) and TRBJ2-2, with a tentative D call TRBD1 (5 bases). The CDR3 spans 17 residues. Per the germline V gene, CDR1 is LGHDT and CDR2 is YNNKEL (reference sequence). The V and J ends lost 3 bases and 0 bases respectively, with 14 bases between them. As DNA, the CDR3 is TGTGCCAGCAGCCACTGGGGCTCGAACGCGAACACCGGGGAGCTGTTTTTT. It encodes CASSHWGSNANTGELFF.

This clone was detected a few times. The chain joins TRBV9 to TRBJ2-2, with D possibly being TRBD1 (5 bases). The CDR3 extends over 12 amino acids. With 7 bases removed from V and 2 bases from J, the gap between germline ends came to 6 bases. Germline V CDR1 and CDR2: SGDLS, YYNGEE. As DNA, the CDR3 is TGTGCCAGCGGACAAAACACCGGGGAGCTGTTTTTT. Protein product: CASGQNTGELFF. Complete variable domain (other parts from reference TRBV9 and TRBJ2-2): DSGVTQTPKHLITATGQRVTLRCSPRSGDLSVYWYQQSLDQGLQFLIQYYNGEERAKGNILERFSAQQFPDLHSELNLSSLELGDSALYFCASGQNTGELFFGEGSRLTVL.

The V and J genes are TRBV2 and TRBJ2-3; 9 nucleotides match TRBD2. Unmatched junction bases numbered 6, after V lost 3 bases and J lost 5 bases. Germline assignment: CDR1 SNHLY and CDR2 FYNNEI. This CDR3 region has 15 residues. CDR3 coding DNA: TGTGCCAGCAGTGAGGTAGCGGGGGTGGGAGATACGCAGTATTTT. Translated, it gives CASSEVAGVGDTQYF.

The CDR3 DNA is TGTGCCAGCAGCGGGACAGGGGGTTATGGCTACACCTTC. It is translated as CASSGTGGYGYTF. The chain links TRBV28 to TRBJ1-2; TRBD1 aligns across 11 bases. There are 13 residues in the CDR3. V shed 6 bases and J 5 bases; nucleotides not matched to a gene: 2. Germline CDR1 reads MDHEN; CDR2 reads SYDVKM.

The gene calls are TRBV20-1 and TRBJ2-1; 8 bases align to TRBD2. This CDR3 spans 11 amino acids. Unmatched junction bases numbered 4, after V lost 6 bases and J lost 9 bases. Germline V gives CDR1 DFQATT, CDR2 SNEGSKA (reference sequence). The CDR3 DNA sequence: TGCAGTGCAGGACTAGCCAGTGAGCAGTTCTTC. It encodes CSAGLASEQFF.

This chain connects TRBV3-1 (or the pseudogene TRBV3-2) to TRBJ1-3; D is undetermined. Germline V gives CDR1 LGHDT, CDR2 YNNKEL (reference sequence). This CDR3 has 14 residues. The V gene lost 2 bases and the J gene lost 2 bases, with 7 bases spanning the gap. Here the CDR3 reads CASSQRGTGNTIYF. The CDR3 DNA sequence: TGTGCCAGCAGCCAACGGGGAACTGGAAACACCATATATTTT.

The chain carries TRBV2 and TRBJ2-2; TRBD1 is a possible D gene (6 bases). Per germline, CDR1 SNHLY and CDR2 FYNNEI. The CDR3 totals 15 residues. With 7 bases removed from V and 1 base from J, the gap between germline ends came to 13 bases. The CDR3, as DNA: TGTGCCAGCACTGGGCAGGGGATGAACACCGGGGAGCTGTTTTTT. Residues: CASTGQGMNTGELFF.

The chain couples TRBV7-2 to TRBJ1-1, with 9 bases aligning to TRBD1. This CDR3 has 13 amino acids. Looked up from germline, CDR1 is SGHTA and CDR2 is FQGNSA. J lost 6 bases, V lost 5 bases, and 4 bases had no gene match. DNA of the CDR3: TGTGCCAGCAGCCCGGGACAGGGCTCTGAAGCTTTCTTT. Amino acid sequence: CASSPGQGSEAFF. The variable domain in full, with the rest retrieved from reference TRBV7-2 and TRBJ1-1, is GAGVSQSPSNKVTEKGKDVELRCDPISGHTALYWYRQSLGQGLEFLIYFQGNSAPDKSGLPSDRFSAERTGGSVSTLTIQRTQQEDSAVYLCASSPGQGSEAFFGQGTRLTVV.

This clone has only a few counts. The rearrangement uses TRBV7-9 and TRBJ2-7; no firm D call. The germline V gene encodes CDR1 SEHNR and CDR2 FQNEAQ (reference sequence). The V end was cut by 5 bases, the J end by 6 bases, with 17 bases between. The CDR3 has 14 amino acids. Here the CDR3 DNA reads TGTGCCAGCAGCCAGGAAACCCAACTCTCCGAGCAGTACTTC. Translation gives CASSQETQLSEQYF.

The gene calls are TRBV6-1 and TRBJ2-5, with 7 bases aligning to TRBD2. Germline V gene lookup returns CDR1 MNHNS and CDR2 SASEGT. The J segment lost 1 base and the V segment lost 2 bases, leaving 7 bases of the junction unmatched. The CDR3 spans 16 residues. DNA for the CDR3: TGTGCCAGCAGTGAATTGGCGGGGGTCACCCAAGAGACCCAGTACTTC. It is translated as CASSELAGVTQETQYF.

The chain recombines TRBV6-5 with TRBJ2-1; the match to TRBD1 covers 7 bases. CDR3 size: 14 residues. V trimming: 7 bases; J trimming: 4 bases; junction bases outside the gene matches: 7. Germline CDR1 is MNHEY and CDR2 is SVGAGI. In DNA, the CDR3 is TGTGCCAGCACCACACAGGGGACGTACAATGAGCAGTTCTTC. Protein product: CASTTQGTYNEQFF.

The chain's CDR3 is CASSIGGKNTDTQYF. CDR3 DNA sequence: TGTGCCAGTAGTATAGGCGGAAAAAACACAGATACGCAGTATTTT. The genes are TRBV19 and TRBJ2-3; D unresolved. The V gene's germline CDR1 is LNHDA and CDR2 SQIVND (reference sequence). The CDR3 length is 15 residues. V lost 1 base, J lost 2 bases, and 10 bases lay in between. Supplemented by reference TRBV19 and TRBJ2-3, the full variable domain reads DGGITQSPKYLFRKEGQNVTLSCEQNLNHDAMYWYRQDPGQGLRLIYYSQIVNDFQKGDIAEGYSVSREKKESFPLTVTSAQKNPTAFYLCASSIGGKNTDTQYFGPGTRLTVL.

This clone appeared a single time. This chain connects TRBV5-1 to TRBJ2-3, with D possibly matching TRBD1 (6 bases). Trimming pared 3 bases from V and 8 bases from J, leaving 10 bases between. Germline loops: CDR1 SGHRS, CDR2 YFSETQ. The CDR3 totals 12 residues. CDR3 loop: CASSSDRITQYF. CDR3 DNA sequence: TGCGCCAGCAGCTCCGACAGGATTACGCAGTATTTT.

CDR3 DNA: TGCGCCAGCAGCCGTCGATTTAGCGGGGAGACCCAGTACTTC. Protein product: CASSRRFSGETQYF. V and J are TRBV4-3 and TRBJ2-5; 7 bases are shared with TRBD2. The length of the CDR3 is 14 residues. V shed 4 bases and J 5 bases; nucleotides not matched to a gene: 7. CDR1 and CDR2 (germline): LGHNA, YSLEER.

The chain combines TRBV5-1 with TRBJ1-1; no firm D call. Germline V CDR1 and CDR2: SGHRS, YFSETQ. V lost 4 bases and J 1 base, leaving 11 bases between the germline ends. The CDR3 spans 14 residues. The CDR3 here is CASSDLTANTEAFF. CDR3 DNA sequence: TGCGCCAGCAGCGATTTAACAGCGAACACTGAAGCTTTCTTT. Together with reference TRBV5-1 and TRBJ1-1, the CDR3 gives the full variable domain: KAGVTQTPRYLIKTRGQQVTLSCSPISGHRSVSWYQQTPGQGLQFLFEYFSETQRNKGNFPGRFSGRQFSNSRSEMNVSTLELGDSALYLCASSDLTANTEAFFGQGTRLTVV.

This chain joins TRBV9 and TRBJ2-1, with 8 bases that match TRBD1. Germline CDR1 SGDLS, CDR2 YYNGEE. V shed 5 bases, J shed 4 bases, and the junction held 8 bases outside the gene matches. CDR3 length: 15 residues. The CDR3 reads CASSQGGTGYNEQFF. CDR3 bases: TGTGCCAGCAGTCAAGGGGGGACAGGATACAATGAGCAGTTCTTC.

This clone was seen more than once but under ten times. As DNA, the CDR3 is TGCAGTGCGGGAAGAGGGAGGACGGAGTTCTTC. This encodes CSAGRGRTEFF. This chain uses TRBV20-1 with TRBJ2-1; D perhaps matches TRBD2 (6 bases). Germline values: CDR1 DFQATT, CDR2 SNEGSKA (reference sequence). V was trimmed by 6 bases and J by 14 bases, leaving 17 bases between them. The CDR3 spans 11 residues.

This chain's CDR3 is CASSSVGVGAEAFF. The CDR3, as DNA: TGCGCCAGCAGCTCGGTAGGGGTAGGGGCTGAAGCTTTCTTT. The gene calls are TRBV5-1 and TRBJ1-1; maybe TRBD1 (5 bases). CDR1 is SGHRS and CDR2 is YFSETQ in the germline V gene. Trimming took 3 bases from V and 6 from J, leaving 15 bases between them. The CDR3 totals 14 residues.

The chain combines TRBV19 with TRBJ2-2; TRBD1 agrees at 7 bases. The CDR3 is made up of 15 amino acids. The junction had 3 bases not matched to a gene; V was cut back by 1 base and J by 4 bases. The germline gives CDR1 LNHDA, CDR2 SQIVND (reference sequence). The CDR3 nucleotides are TGTGCCAGTAGTATAGGACAGGGTAGCACCGGGGAGCTGTTTTTT. It is translated as CASSIGQGSTGELFF.

V gene TRBV5-1 combines with J gene TRBJ1-2, with D maybe TRBD1 (5 bases). CDR1 and CDR2 (germline): SGHRS, YFSETQ. The CDR3 consists of 13 residues. Trimming removed 3 bases from V and 3 bases from J, with 9 bases in between. CDR3 sequence reads: CASSSGLYYGYTF. CDR3 DNA sequence: TGCGCCAGCAGCTCAGGGCTTTACTATGGCTACACCTTC. The variable domain in full, with the rest retrieved from reference TRBV5-1 and TRBJ1-2, is KAGVTQTPRYLIKTRGQQVTLSCSPISGHRSVSWYQQTPGQGLQFLFEYFSETQRNKGNFPGRFSGRQFSNSRSEMNVSTLELGDSALYLCASSSGLYYGYTFGSGTRLTVV.

The V and J genes are TRBV27 and TRBJ1-3, with 7 bases that match TRBD1. The CDR3 length is 14 residues. Germline V gene sequence: CDR1 MNHEY, CDR2 SMNVEV (reference sequence). Trimming removed 7 bases from V and 2 bases from J; junction bases left unmatched: 5. CDR3 sequence (DNA): TGTGCCAGCAAGACAGGGCTAGCTGGAAACACCATATATTTT. This encodes CASKTGLAGNTIYF.